A single sample is the source of the 3 T cell receptor beta chains below, sequenced in a study of CD4 T cells in relation to SARS-CoV-2 and coronaviruses. Before the COVID-19 pandemic, during about 2011-2019, CD4+ T cells were taken from unexposed donors. CD4+ T cells were isolated from the cells after 10 days of culture. These receptors' targets are unknown. Measured with immunoSEQ multiplex PCR; TCRdb has only the in-frame clones, and not every one. This table has about 29,000 clones, around 72% appearing once. The sequenced material came from CD4+ T cells from PBMCs, cultured in vitro. These receptors were collected from a human donor in good health.

This clone occurred a few times. The rearrangement joins TRBV7-3 to TRBJ2-2; the match to TRBD1 covers 8 bases. V lost 5 bases to trimming and J lost 3 bases; unmatched junction nucleotides: 11. Germline lookup yields CDR1 SGHTA and CDR2 FQGTGA. The CDR3 runs 17 residues. CDR3 nucleotide sequence: TGTGCCAGCAGCCTGAACCCGACAGGGGCTCACACCGGGGAGCTGTTTTTT. This translates into CASSLNPTGAHTGELFF.

The rearrangement links TRBV19 to TRBJ1-4; D gene uncertain. Trimming took off 0 bases at V and 6 bases at J, with 11 bases between the two ends. The CDR3 spans 15 residues. Germline assignment: CDR1 LNHDA and CDR2 SQIVND (reference sequence). Here the CDR3 reads CASSIENRLYEKLFF. CDR3 nucleotides: TGTGCCAGTAGTATAGAAAACAGATTATATGAAAAACTGTTTTTT.

The table lists this clone with a few counts. The rearrangement uses TRBV10-3 and TRBJ1-5; 9 bases line up with TRBD1. J was trimmed by 7 bases and V by 3 bases; bases with no gene match: 7. This CDR3 is built from 15 residues. Germline CDR1 ENHRY, CDR2 SYGVKD. For the CDR3, the DNA is TGTGCCATCAGTGATTCCGGGACAGGGAGACAGCCCCAGCATTTT. Protein sequence: CAISDSGTGRQPQHF.